This T cell receptor (beta chain) was recorded in a study of T-cell reconstitution after alpha-beta-depleted transplantation in children. Construction of the TCRbeta library involved unique molecular identifiers. In TCRdb, the PCR reads were re-called with MiXCR into one record per CDR3 protein. In the table there are hundreds of thousands of distinct CDR3 sequences, approximately 17% of which are singletons. CDR1 and CDR2 from the germline V gene are MDHEN and SYDVKM. V gave up 3 bases and J gave up 6 bases; unmatched junction bases: 10. The CDR3 sequence is 16 residues long. The receptor was isolated from a male patient aged 2-15 years who had a stem cell transplant for acute lymphoblastic leukemia, so the T cells may come from the graft donor. The J gene is TRBJ1-5, the V gene TRBV28; 8 bases agree with TRBD1. Sequencing was performed on PBMCs, mostly from graft donor cells, taken 360 days after TCRalphabeta/CD19-depleted stem cell transplant. CDR3 residues: CASSFRTGRNFQPQHF. In DNA, the CDR3 is TGTGCCAGCAGTTTCCGGACAGGGAGGAACTTTCAGCCCCAGCATTTT.